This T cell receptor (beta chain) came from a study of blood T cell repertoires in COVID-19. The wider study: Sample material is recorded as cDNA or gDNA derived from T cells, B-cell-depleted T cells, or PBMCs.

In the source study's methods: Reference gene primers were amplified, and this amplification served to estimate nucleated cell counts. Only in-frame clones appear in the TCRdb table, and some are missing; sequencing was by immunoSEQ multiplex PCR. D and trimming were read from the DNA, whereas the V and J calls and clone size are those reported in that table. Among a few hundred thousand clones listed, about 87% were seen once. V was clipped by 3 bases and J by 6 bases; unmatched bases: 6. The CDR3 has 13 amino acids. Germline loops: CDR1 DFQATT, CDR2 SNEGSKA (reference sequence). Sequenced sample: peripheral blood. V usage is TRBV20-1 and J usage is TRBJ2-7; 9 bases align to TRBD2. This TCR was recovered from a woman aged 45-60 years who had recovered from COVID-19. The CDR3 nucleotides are TGCAGTGCTAGTGGCGGGGGGGCCGGCGAGCAGTACTTC. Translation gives CSASGGGAGEQYF.